One and the same sample provided the 25 T cell receptor beta chains below, sequenced in a study of T cell responses to AZD1222 COVID-19 vaccine. Assay: immunoSEQ multiplex PCR; the TCRdb copy retains only in-frame clones and omits some. The table records 50,000 or so clones, 75% to 90% of them present only once. Material: peripheral blood, obtained 28 days after the second AZD1222 dose. The receptors come from an adult who received the AZD1222 COVID-19 vaccine.

The V call is TRBV6-1, the J call TRBJ2-5; D is perhaps TRBD2 (7 bases). The ends were cut back, 2 bases at V and 4 bases at J, with 20 bases in the middle. The CDR3 spans 17 residues. CDR1 and CDR2 from the germline V gene are MNHNS and SASEGT. The CDR3 DNA follows: TGTGCCAGCAGTGAATTCGACGTGTCGGGGGGCCTAGAGACCCAGTACTTC. Protein sequence: CASSEFDVSGGLETQYF.

The rearrangement joins TRBV10-2 to TRBJ2-7; D is ambiguous. The CDR3 has 13 residues. Trimming left V 3 bases short and J 2 bases short, with 8 bases between. Germline lookup yields CDR1 WSHSY and CDR2 SAAADI. The CDR3 sequence is CASSDGDTYEQYF. The CDR3 coding sequence is TGCGCCAGCAGTGATGGGGATACCTACGAGCAGTACTTC.

The chain has TRBV5-1 and TRBJ2-1; 8 nucleotides line up with TRBD1. The ends lost 4 bases at V and 6 bases at J; junction bases unmatched: 12. The germline V gene encodes CDR1 SGHRS and CDR2 YFSETQ. This CDR3 spans 16 amino acids. This chain's CDR3 is CASSPGLGTGSNEQFF. The CDR3 coding sequence is TGCGCCAGCAGCCCCGGTTTAGGGACAGGCTCCAATGAGCAGTTCTTC.

The chain uses TRBV11-2 and TRBJ1-4; D might be TRBD1 (6 bases). The CDR3 is made up of 14 amino acids. The V and J ends lost 1 base and 13 bases respectively, with 16 bases between them. Germline CDR1 is SGHAT and CDR2 is FQNNGV. The DNA of the CDR3 is TGTGCCAGCAGCTTAGGACAGGCAAATTTAGGACTGTTTTTT. Protein product: CASSLGQANLGLFF.

This chain uses TRBV6-5 with TRBJ1-5; D gene unclear. The CDR3 length is 13 residues. CDR1 MNHEY and CDR2 SVGAGI come from the germline V gene. V was shortened by 5 bases and J by 7 bases, with 12 bases between the two germline ends. In DNA, the CDR3 is TGTGCCAGCAGTAGAAGCGGGCGCCAGCCCCAGCATTTT. Translated: CASSRSGRQPQHF.

This clone was seen just once. The genes are TRBV5-4 and TRBJ2-5; TRBD2 is a possible D gene (6 bases). This CDR3 is 17 amino acids long. V was clipped by 0 bases and J by 0 bases, with 15 bases between them. The germline CDR1 and CDR2 sequences are SGHNT and YYREEE (reference sequence). The CDR3 sequence is CASSLAPGLGYQETQYF. The CDR3 DNA is TGTGCCAGCAGCTTGGCTCCGGGACTCGGGTACCAAGAGACCCAGTACTTC.

The J gene is TRBJ2-7, the V gene TRBV5-6; a possible D gene is TRBD2 (5 bases). The V and J ends lost 2 bases and 3 bases respectively, with 12 bases between them. This CDR3 spans 14 amino acids. Germline CDR1 reads SGHDT; CDR2 reads YYEEEE. The CDR3 here is CASSFEGVLYEQYF. The CDR3 DNA reads TGTGCCAGCAGCTTCGAGGGAGTCCTCTACGAGCAGTACTTC. Combining the CDR3 with reference TRBV5-6 and TRBJ2-7 gives the whole variable domain DAGVTQSPTHLIKTRGQQVTLRCSPKSGHDTVSWYQQALGQGPQFIFQYYEEEERQRGNFPDRFSGHQFPNYSSELNVNALLLGDSALYLCASSFEGVLYEQYFGPGTRLTVT.

The V call is TRBV19, the J call TRBJ1-6; no firm D call. CDR3 length: 14 amino acids. V lost 4 bases to trimming and J lost 0 bases, with 4 bases between them. Per germline, CDR1 LNHDA and CDR2 SQIVND (reference sequence). CDR3 sequence reads: CASSTSSYNSPLHF. The CDR3 region has the DNA TGTGCCAGTAGTACTAGCTCCTATAATTCACCCCTCCACTTT.

This chain connects TRBV19 to TRBJ2-1, with a tentative D call TRBD1 (6 bases). Deletions cut 6 bases from V and 8 bases from J, with 20 bases between. The germline V gene encodes CDR1 LNHDA and CDR2 SQIVND (reference sequence). This CDR3 has 15 residues. The CDR3 region is CASSLTGSVLDEQFF. CDR3 nucleotide sequence: TGTGCCAGTAGCTTAACAGGGTCGGTCTTGGATGAGCAGTTCTTC.

V and J are TRBV4-1 and TRBJ1-5; 8 bases align to TRBD1. The V gene's germline CDR1 is MGHRA and CDR2 YSYEKL. Trimming at V came to 1 base and at J to 16 bases, leaving 9 bases not matched to a gene. The CDR3 sequence is 13 residues long. Here the CDR3 DNA reads TGCGCCAGCAGCCAAGGGACAGGGAGAAGGCCTCATTTT. It translates to CASSQGTGRRPHF.

The gene calls are TRBV5-6 and TRBJ2-1, with D perhaps TRBD1 (5 bases). Germline V CDR1 and CDR2: SGHDT, YYEEEE. The CDR3 spans 14 residues. The germline V and J ends were trimmed by 3 bases and 4 bases, with 11 bases remaining between them. As DNA, the CDR3 is TGTGCCAGCAGCTCCGGACACTATTACAATGAGCAGTTCTTC. It codes for CASSSGHYYNEQFF.

About this clone itself: One end of the junction is discordant with germline, which a read error may explain. The chain couples TRBV4-2 to TRBJ2-7; maybe TRBD1 (6 bases). Germline lookup yields CDR1 LGHNA and CDR2 YNFKEQ. CDR3 length equals 15 residues. The CDR3 here is CASSQEYSDPYRAIF. CDR3 DNA sequence: TGTGCCAGCAGCCAGGAATACTCCGATCCCTACAGGGCCATCTTC.

The J gene is TRBJ2-7, the V gene TRBV11-2; TRBD2 matches at 9 bases. Looked up from germline, CDR1 is SGHAT and CDR2 is FQNNGV. V lost 5 bases to trimming and J lost 5 bases; unmatched junction nucleotides: 10. The CDR3 consists of 15 residues. CDR3 sequence (DNA): TGTGCCAGCAGCCAGACGGGGCGGGGGGGCCACGAGCAGTACTTC. It codes for CASSQTGRGGHEQYF.

The chain has TRBV29-1 and TRBJ2-6; 7 bases align to TRBD2. The CDR3 is 12 residues long. The germline gives CDR1 SQVTM, CDR2 ANQGSEA. CDR3 protein: CGGGSGANVLTF. The CDR3 DNA sequence: TGCGGCGGGGGCTCTGGGGCCAACGTCCTGACTTTC.

V is TRBV11-2 and J is TRBJ2-4, with 7 bases fitting TRBD2. Trimming took 0 bases from V and 6 from J; bases not matched to a gene: 8. Germline values: CDR1 SGHAT, CDR2 FQNNGV. The CDR3 is made up of 16 amino acids. The CDR3 spells CASSLDPGTNPNIQYF. The CDR3 DNA reads as TGTGCCAGCAGCTTAGATCCCGGGACTAACCCAAACATTCAGTACTTC.

This clone was seen a single time. V gene TRBV10-2 combines with J gene TRBJ2-7; 7 nucleotides align to TRBD1. J was trimmed by 0 bases and V by 6 bases; bases with no gene match: 2. The CDR3 covers 13 residues. Germline V gene lookup returns CDR1 WSHSY and CDR2 SAAADI. CDR3 in DNA: TGCGCCAGCAGCGACAGGGCCTCCTACGAGCAGTACTTC. It encodes CASSDRASYEQYF.

V is TRBV27 and J is TRBJ1-1; 9 bases are shared with TRBD1. This CDR3 comprises 14 residues. The V gene's germline CDR1 is MNHEY and CDR2 SMNVEV (reference sequence). J lost 5 bases, V lost 3 bases, and 4 bases had no gene match. CDR3: CASSFGTGRTEAFF. CDR3 sequence (DNA): TGTGCCAGCAGTTTCGGGACAGGGAGGACTGAAGCTTTCTTT.

The CDR3 nucleotides are TGTGCCAGCAGTTCTACCCGCGGCAGCGGAATTTATTACCAGCCCCAGCATTTT. As protein: CASSSTRGSGIYYQPQHF. V is TRBV27 and J is TRBJ1-5; no definite D call. Germline V gene data show CDR1 as MNHEY and CDR2 as SMNVEV (reference sequence). V lost 4 bases and J 7 bases, leaving 26 bases between the germline ends. The CDR3 spans 18 residues.

The chain couples TRBV7-9 to TRBJ1-4, with a tentative D call TRBD1 (5 bases). CDR1 and CDR2 (germline): SEHNR, FQNEAQ (reference sequence). The CDR3 has 14 amino acids. Between the trimmed V and J ends, which lost 1 base and 7 bases, there was a span of 10 bases. The CDR3 is CASSLEGRVEKLFF. For the CDR3, the DNA is TGTGCCAGCAGCTTAGAGGGGAGGGTTGAAAAACTGTTTTTT.

The chain links TRBV6-2 or TRBV6-3 to TRBJ2-7; 7 bases map to TRBD1. The CDR3 covers 16 residues. The trim removed 6 bases at V and 0 bases at J, leaving 11 bases unmatched. Per germline, CDR1 MNHEY and CDR2 SVGEGT. CDR3 residues: CASSGRTGLASYEQYF. DNA for the CDR3: TGTGCCAGCAGCGGACGGACAGGATTAGCCTCCTACGAGCAGTACTTC.

The genes are TRBV28 and TRBJ1-2; 11 nucleotides align to TRBD1. The CDR3 is 15 amino acids. Per germline, CDR1 MDHEN and CDR2 SYDVKM. Unmatched junction bases numbered 6, after V lost 4 bases and J lost 5 bases. The CDR3 here is CASSSGQGVRYGYTF. In DNA form, the CDR3 reads TGTGCCAGCAGTTCGGGACAGGGGGTACGGTATGGCTACACCTTC.

The chain joins TRBV6-5 to TRBJ1-2, with TRBD1 matching 7 bases. V lost 7 bases, J lost 5 bases, and 7 bases stayed unmatched. The CDR3 totals 13 residues. The V gene's germline CDR1 is MNHEY and CDR2 SVGAGI. In DNA form, the CDR3 reads TGTGCCAGCACCGTAAACAGGGGATATGGCTACACCTTC. Translating it yields CASTVNRGYGYTF.

The chain employs TRBV4-1 and TRBJ2-7; 7 nucleotides line up with TRBD2. From germline, CDR1 is MGHRA and CDR2 YSYEKL. The V and J ends lost 4 bases and 0 bases, in that order; junction bases with no gene match: 6. The CDR3 has 15 residues. The CDR3 nucleotides read TGCGCCAGCAGCCCCACTAGCGACCCCTCCTACGAGCAGTACTTC. Its protein is CASSPTSDPSYEQYF.

The rearrangement links TRBV7-2 to TRBJ2-7; 8 nucleotides line up with TRBD2. CDR1 is SGHTA, CDR2 FQGNSA, per germline. The CDR3 has 16 amino acids. V dropped 4 bases and J dropped 3; count of bases not matched to a gene: 11. CDR3 in amino acids: CASSSMGRGVLYEQYF. CDR3 coding DNA: TGTGCCAGCAGCTCAATGGGGCGGGGGGTACTCTACGAGCAGTACTTC.

The chain links TRBV27 to TRBJ2-1; a weak D match, TRBD2 (5 bases). Deletions cut 8 bases from V and 5 bases from J, with 16 bases between. Germline loops: CDR1 MNHEY, CDR2 SMNVEV (reference sequence). The CDR3 totals 14 residues. The CDR3 sequence: CASSLQEADNEQFF. CDR3 DNA sequence: TGTGCCAGCTCCTTGCAGGAGGCTGACAATGAGCAGTTCTTC.